One TCR beta chain is described in this entry. This sample stems from a study of blood T cell repertoires in COVID-19. For the study at large: COVID-19 samples from acute and convalescent phases originated in the United States, Italy and Spain. In each case, the material was cDNA or gDNA derived from T cells, B-cell-depleted T cells, or PBMCs.

The germline V gene encodes CDR1 SGDLS and CDR2 YYNGEE. The CDR3 runs to 16 residues. V was pared by 5 bases and J by 3 bases, with 20 bases between. As processed by the authors: Nucleated cell counts were estimated from reference gene primer amplification. This table comes from immunoSEQ multiplex PCR, and its TCRdb copy is limited to in-frame clones, with some not included. For V, J and clone size, that table is used; D and trimming come from the DNA. The repertoire holds more than 65,000 clones, with around 90% as singletons. The TCR originated in a man in his sixties with acute or convalescent COVID-19. This rearrangement joins TRBV9 to TRBJ1-1; possible D gene TRBD1, 5 bases. The sequenced material came from peripheral blood. The CDR3 coding sequence is TGTGCCAGCAGGACATTAGTGGGCAGGGAGGACACTGAAGCTTTCTTT. Its protein is CASRTLVGREDTEAFF.